A single sample is the source of the 16 T cell receptor beta chains below, sequenced in a study of blood T cells in healthy people across ages. Primed by a sample-barcoded 5' primer and a J-beta primer mix, a second PCR proceeded for about 6 to 11 cycles. TCRdb ran MiXCR on the 5' RACE reads and lists one entry per CDR3 protein. The sample contains some 760,000 distinct CDR3 sequences, 20% to 25% of which appear only once. The data were also submitted as part of a second study, on T cells of mothers and their children.

Sequenced: blood. These receptors came from a boy younger than 18 in good health.

The rearrangement links TRBV7-9 to TRBJ1-2, with 7 bases aligning to TRBD1. Germline-derived CDR1 and CDR2 are SEHNR and FQNEAQ (reference sequence). With 3 bases clipped from V and 12 bases from J, the junction kept 10 bases outside the gene matches. The CDR3 consists of 13 residues. The CDR3 sequence: CASSFGEAGGHTF. The CDR3 region has the DNA TGTGCCAGCAGCTTCGGGGAGGCAGGGGGGCACACCTTC.

This clonotype was counted only a few times. The chain uses TRBV7-2 and TRBJ2-4; 8 bases fit TRBD1. CDR1 is SGHTA and CDR2 is FQGNSA in the germline V gene. V lost 4 bases, J lost 1 base, and 6 bases stayed unmatched. This CDR3 contains 16 residues. The CDR3 DNA sequence: TGTGCCAGCAGCTCCCGGACAGGGATCGCCAAAAACATTCAGTACTTC. Translated: CASSSRTGIAKNIQYF.

The genes are TRBV4-1 and TRBJ2-7; 14 bases match TRBD2. Germline V gene sequence: CDR1 MGHRA, CDR2 YSYEKL. V lost 1 base, J lost 7 bases, and 9 bases stayed unmatched. The CDR3 is 17 amino acids. CDR3 in DNA: TGCGCCAGCAGCCAAGTTACGGGACTAGCGGGAGAGGGGGAGCAGTACTTC. Translated, it gives CASSQVTGLAGEGEQYF.

This clonotype occurred a few times. The rearrangement uses TRBV29-1 and TRBJ1-1; D is possibly TRBD1 (6 bases). This CDR3 contains 15 residues. V was cut by 2 bases and J by 0 bases, with 13 bases left in between. CDR1 is SQVTM and CDR2 is ANQGSEA in the germline V gene. CDR3 region: CSVEIAGQMNTEAFF. The CDR3 coding sequence is TGCAGCGTTGAAATAGCAGGACAGATGAACACTGAAGCTTTCTTT. Combining the CDR3 with reference TRBV29-1 and TRBJ1-1 gives the whole variable domain SAVISQKPSRDICQRGTSLTIQCQVDSQVTMMFWYRQQPGQSLTLIATANQGSEATYESGFVIDKFPISRPNLTFSTLTVSNMSPEDSSIYLCSVEIAGQMNTEAFFGQGTRLTVV.

The sample holds many counts of this clonotype. The rearrangement uses TRBV4-2 and TRBJ2-1, with D uncertain. Looked up from germline, CDR1 is LGHNA and CDR2 is YNFKEQ. V lost 4 bases and J 6 bases, leaving 10 bases between the germline ends. The CDR3 extends over 13 amino acids. The CDR3 loop reads CASSPPTGNEQFF. The CDR3 DNA sequence: TGTGCCAGCAGCCCGCCAACGGGCAATGAGCAGTTCTTC.

J is TRBJ1-3 and V is TRBV4-1; a possible D gene is TRBD1 (5 bases). Germline V gene data show CDR1 as MGHRA and CDR2 as YSYEKL. Trimming removed 4 bases from V and 4 bases from J, with 26 bases in between. This CDR3 is built from 19 residues. CDR3 nucleotides: TGCGCCAGCAGCCCTCGGAGGCAGGGCTGGGGTTTGCAGGGAAACACCATATATTTT. It translates to CASSPRRQGWGLQGNTIYF.

This clonotype occurred a few times. This chain connects TRBV20-1 to TRBJ2-1, with 9 bases aligning to TRBD2. Germline V gene lookup returns CDR1 DFQATT and CDR2 SNEGSKA (reference sequence). The CDR3 spans 16 residues. Germline trimming cut 0 bases from V and 10 bases from J; bases unmatched to any gene: 13. CDR3 sequence: CSARDHTREGLSEQFF. CDR3 nucleotide sequence: TGCAGTGCTAGAGATCACACGCGGGAGGGATTAAGCGAGCAGTTCTTC.

This chain uses TRBV12-3 or TRBV12-4 with TRBJ1-4; maybe TRBD1 (6 bases). The CDR3 loop spans 13 amino acids. The DNA of the CDR3 is TGTGACGATACAGGGTTGACTAATGAAAAACTGTTTTTT. Translating it yields CDDTGLTNEKLFF.

The sample holds a few counts of this clonotype. V is TRBV5-1 and J is TRBJ2-7; D assignment may be TRBD1 or TRBD2 (5 bases each). Germline CDR1 and CDR2: SGHRS and YFSETQ. Trimming shortened V by 6 bases and J by 1 base, and 14 bases separated the two germline ends. This CDR3 has 14 amino acids. The chain's CDR3 is CASTKGPESYEQYF. The DNA of the CDR3 is TGCGCCAGCACCAAGGGACCGGAATCCTACGAGCAGTACTTC.

The table lists this clonotype with a few counts. J is TRBJ1-4 and V is TRBV29-1; possibly TRBD1 for D (6 bases). This CDR3 region has 11 residues. Trimming cost V 7 bases and J 8 bases, with 11 bases left between them. CDR1 and CDR2 from the germline V gene are SQVTM and ANQGSEA. The CDR3, as DNA: TGCAGCGCATCAGGGGACGAAAAACTGTTTTTT. It codes for CSASGDEKLFF.

The chain has TRBV29-1 and TRBJ1-1; 7 bases align to TRBD1. J lost 11 bases, V lost 7 bases, and 19 bases had no gene match. CDR1 is SQVTM and CDR2 is ANQGSEA in the germline V gene. CDR3 length: 14 amino acids. This chain's CDR3 is CSALTEGALTLAFF. DNA for the CDR3: TGCAGCGCCCTGACCGAGGGGGCCCTAACTTTGGCTTTCTTT.

The chain combines TRBV6-2 or TRBV6-3 with TRBJ2-7; possible D gene TRBD2, 6 bases. V lost 0 bases to trimming and J lost 6 bases, with 9 bases between them. This CDR3 has 13 residues. CDR1 and CDR2 (germline): MNHEY, SVGEGT. The CDR3 spells CASSYSMGGEQYF. The CDR3 DNA reads TGTGCCAGCAGTTACTCGATGGGGGGCGAGCAGTACTTC.

CDR3 nucleotide sequence: TGTGCCAGCAGCCCCTCAGCAGGCCCTTACGAGCAGTACTTC. Residues: CASSPSAGPYEQYF. The gene calls are TRBV7-2 and TRBJ2-7, with D unclear. V lost 5 bases, J lost 4 bases, and 15 bases lay in between. The CDR3 extends over 14 amino acids. The germline V gene has CDR1 SGHTA and CDR2 FQGNSA.

Only a few counts were recorded for this clonotype. The rearrangement uses TRBV29-1 and TRBJ2-7, with TRBD1 matching over 7 bases. The CDR3 runs to 13 residues. CDR1 SQVTM and CDR2 ANQGSEA come from the germline V gene. With V trimmed by 7 bases and J by 4 bases, 10 bases remained unmatched. The CDR3 DNA reads as TGCAGCGCCTCCCCGACAGGGACGTACGAGCAGTACTTC. Translating gives CSASPTGTYEQYF.

The rearrangement links TRBV5-1 to TRBJ2-4; D may be TRBD1 or TRBD2 (7 bases each). From germline, CDR1 is SGHRS and CDR2 YFSETQ. The V end lost 3 bases, the J end lost 8 bases, and 9 bases lay between the germline ends. The CDR3 has 12 amino acids. The CDR3 is CASSSGGDIQYF. Here the CDR3 DNA reads TGCGCCAGCAGCTCAGGGGGGGACATTCAGTACTTC.

The V and J genes are TRBV11-1 and TRBJ2-4; TRBD1 matches at 8 bases. This CDR3 region has 14 residues. The J segment lost 3 bases and the V segment lost 5 bases, leaving 3 bases of the junction unmatched. From germline, CDR1 is SGHAT and CDR2 FQDESV (reference sequence). The CDR3 bases are TGTGCCAGCAGCGAGGACAGGGACAAAAACATTCAGTACTTC. Its protein product is CASSEDRDKNIQYF.